Listed below are T cell receptor beta chains from one sample, sequenced in a study of PD-L1 blockade in urothelial cancer. Method: immunoSEQ multiplex PCR; TCRdb's copy keeps in-frame clones and lacks some. The sample lists under 40,000 clones, about 89% occurring once. This specimen consisted of PBMCs, obtained around atezolizumab (anti-PD-L1) treatment. These receptors were collected from a man aged 55 to 70 with urothelial cancer. Both conserved end residues are part of each CDR3. The D gene is left open where the match is weak. A clone size is listed for some rows: how often the clone was seen (once, few, many), or a class if it is expanded.

d_call	v_call	j_call	clone_size	cdr3_nt	cdr3_aa
.	TRBV15	TRBJ2-1	.	TGTGCCACCAGCAGTAATCTAGCCACCGAGCAGTTCTTC	CATSSNLATEQFF
TRBD1	TRBV9	TRBJ1-2	.	TGTGCCAGCAGCGTAGAGGGGGCAAGGGGCTACACCTTC	CASSVEGARGYTF
.	TRBV7-9	TRBJ2-2	.	TGTGCCAGCAGCTGGGCAAGGGGAACCGGGGAGCTGTTTTTT	CASSWARGTGELFF
.	TRBV5-5	TRBJ1-1	.	TGTGCCAGCAGCTTGGTACTACGGCTGAACACTGAAGCTTTCTTT	CASSLVLRLNTEAFF
.	TRBV5-5	TRBJ2-5	.	TGTGCCAGCAGCTTGATCACAGGCCAAGAGACCCAGTACTTC	CASSLITGQETQYF
.	TRBV5-4	TRBJ1-2	.	TGTGCCAGCAGCTTGGCCTTGTCGGGATATGGCTACACCTTC	CASSLALSGYGYTF
.	TRBV7-6	TRBJ1-1	.	TGTGCCAGCAGCTTAGAGCGGGGCAGCTTGAACACTGAAGCTTTCTTT	CASSLERGSLNTEAFF
.	TRBV7-2	TRBJ2-7	.	TGTGCCAGCAGGAAAGACAGACAGTACGAGCAGTACTTC	CASRKDRQYEQYF
TRBD2	TRBV7-3	TRBJ2-1	.	TGTGCCAGCAGCTTGCGGGGGGGATCCCTCTACAATGAGCAGTTCTTC	CASSLRGGSLYNEQFF
.	TRBV7-2	TRBJ1-1	once	TGTGCCAGCAGCCTGGTGGGGGGGCAGGGCACTGAAGCTTTCTTT	CASSLVGGQGTEAFF
.	TRBV19	TRBJ1-2	medium-sized	.	CASTSGLGGYTF
TRBD1	TRBV15	TRBJ2-2	.	TGTGCCACCAGCAGAGCACGTGGACAGGACAACACCGGGGAGCTGTTTTTT	CATSRARGQDNTGELFF
TRBD1	TRBV2	TRBJ2-2	.	TGTGCCAGCAGAGCCGGGACAGGGAGCGGGGAGCTGTTTTTT	CASRAGTGSGELFF
TRBD1	TRBV18	TRBJ1-2	.	TGTGCCAGCTCTACTGGAGGGACAGGGGCCGCCGTCTATGGCTACACCTTC	CASSTGGTGAAVYGYTF
.	TRBV7-2	TRBJ2-7	.	TGTGCCAGCAGCTCGGAGGAGAATTCCTACGAGCAGTACTTC	CASSSEENSYEQYF
.	TRBV6-6	TRBJ2-1	.	TGTGCCAGCAGTTATCTGCAGACACACAATGAGCAGTTCTTC	CASSYLQTHNEQFF
TRBD1	TRBV28	TRBJ1-1	.	TGTGCCAGCAGCCCGGGAGGGGGCTTGAACACTGAAGCTTTCTTT	CASSPGGGLNTEAFF
.	TRBV28	TRBJ2-3	.	TGTGCCAGCAGTTCGAGCAGGGCAGATACGCAGTATTTT	CASSSSRADTQYF
.	TRBV5-1	TRBJ1-5	few	TGCGCCAGCAGCTTTGAGCCGAGCAATCAGCCCCAGCATTTT	CASSFEPSNQPQHF
.	TRBV2	TRBJ1-5	.	TGTGCCAGCAGTGGTCGTACGACAGCACAGCCCCAGCATTTT	CASSGRTTAQPQHF
TRBD1	TRBV4-2	TRBJ1-2	.	TGTGCCAGCAGCCCCGGACAGGGAAGTGGCTACACCTTC	CASSPGQGSGYTF
.	TRBV27	TRBJ2-5	.	TGTGCCAGCAGTTTGGGCCAGTCCGTGGAGACCCAGTACTTC	CASSLGQSVETQYF
TRBD2	TRBV7-3	TRBJ2-1	.	TGTGCCAGCAGCTCATCAGTAGCGGGAGGAAGCAATGAGCAGTTCTTC	CASSSSVAGGSNEQFF
TRBD1	TRBV6-4	TRBJ2-1	medium-sized	TGTGCCAGCAGTGACTCAGGGATTGGGCAGGGGGTGCAGTTCTTC	CASSDSGIGQGVQFF
TRBD1	TRBV6-5	TRBJ2-3	.	TGTGCCAGCAGGGAAACAGGGGGCACAGATACGCAGTATTTT	CASRETGGTDTQYF
TRBD2	TRBV6-5	TRBJ2-1	.	TGTGCCAGCAGGGGACTAGCGGGGGTGAATGAGCAGTTCTTC	CASRGLAGVNEQFF
.	TRBV28	TRBJ2-1	.	TGTGCCAGCAACCTCCGGGACTCAACCTACAATGAGCAGTTCTTC	CASNLRDSTYNEQFF
TRBD2	TRBV10-3	TRBJ2-1	.	TGTGCCATCAGTGAGTTAGCGGGGGCTTACAATGAGCAGTTCTTC	CAISELAGAYNEQFF
.	TRBV13	TRBJ2-7	once	TGTGCCAGCAGCTTAGGACAATTTACCTACGAGCAGTACTTC	CASSLGQFTYEQYF
.	TRBV28	TRBJ1-2	once	TGTGCCAGCAGGTTAGACAGTAGCTATGGCTACACCTTC	CASRLDSSYGYTF